Reported below is one T cell receptor (beta chain). Its antigen is unknown. Researchers ran the PCR with 60 Vbeta and 13 Jbeta primers. The protocol was immunoSEQ multiplex PCR, while the TCRdb copy is restricted to in-frame clones and leaves out a portion. The profile covers over 150,000 clones, with about 72% appearing a single time and 2.2% taken by the ten largest. The sample belongs to a study of cytomegalovirus exposure and HLA in healthy donors. Study observations and caveats: Presence/absence analysis assumed near-uniform sequencing depth across donors. Rare TCR sequences predominated, though certain public TCRs were found in many donors. Earlier analysis yielded a pattern in which most TCR beta V segments were productive about 87% or about 30% of the time. No immune exposure information besides CMV serostatus was available.

CDR1 SNHLY and CDR2 FYNNEI come from the germline V gene. Trimming took 10 bases from V and 8 from J, leaving 21 bases between them. The CDR3 covers 14 residues. The chain couples TRBV2 to TRBJ2-1, with D possibly TRBD1 on 5 matching bases. The sequenced sample was PBMCs. This clonotype originated in a man aged 45-65 years in good health and CMV-seropositive. CDR3 protein: CANFRVDGAHEQFF. The CDR3 DNA reads as TGTGCCAATTTCAGGGTTGATGGGGCCCATGAGCAGTTCTTC.